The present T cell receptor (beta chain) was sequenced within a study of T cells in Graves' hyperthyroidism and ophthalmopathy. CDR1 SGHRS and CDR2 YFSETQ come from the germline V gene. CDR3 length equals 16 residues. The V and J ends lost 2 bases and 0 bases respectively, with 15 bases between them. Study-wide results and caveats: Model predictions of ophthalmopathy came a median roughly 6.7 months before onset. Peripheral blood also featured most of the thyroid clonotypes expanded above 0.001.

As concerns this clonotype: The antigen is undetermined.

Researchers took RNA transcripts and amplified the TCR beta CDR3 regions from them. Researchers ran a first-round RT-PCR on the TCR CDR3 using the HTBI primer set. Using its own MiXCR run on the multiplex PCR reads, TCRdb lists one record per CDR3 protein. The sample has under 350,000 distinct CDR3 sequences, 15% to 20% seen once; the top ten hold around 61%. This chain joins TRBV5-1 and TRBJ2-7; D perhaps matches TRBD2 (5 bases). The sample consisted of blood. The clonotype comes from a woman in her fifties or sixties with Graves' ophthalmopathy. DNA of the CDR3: TGCGCCAGCAGCTTTCAGGAGGTCGTAAGCTCCTACGAGCAGTACTTC. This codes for CASSFQEVVSSYEQYF.